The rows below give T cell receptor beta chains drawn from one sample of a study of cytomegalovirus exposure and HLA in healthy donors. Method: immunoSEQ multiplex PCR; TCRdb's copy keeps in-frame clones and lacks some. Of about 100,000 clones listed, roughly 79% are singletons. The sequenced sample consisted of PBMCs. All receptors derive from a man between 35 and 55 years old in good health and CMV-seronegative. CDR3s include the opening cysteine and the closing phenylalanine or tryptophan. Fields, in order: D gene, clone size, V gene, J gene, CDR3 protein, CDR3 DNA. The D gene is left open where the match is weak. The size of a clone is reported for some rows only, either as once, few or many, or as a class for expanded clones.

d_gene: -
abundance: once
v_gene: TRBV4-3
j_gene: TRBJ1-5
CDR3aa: CASSQPDTSSNQPQHF
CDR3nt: TGCGCCAGCAGCCAACCGGACACCTCTAGCAATCAGCCCCAGCATTTT

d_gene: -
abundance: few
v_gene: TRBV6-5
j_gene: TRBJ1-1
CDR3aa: CASSYDNNFAEAFF
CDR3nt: TGTGCCAGCAGTTACGACAATAACTTCGCTGAAGCTTTCTTT

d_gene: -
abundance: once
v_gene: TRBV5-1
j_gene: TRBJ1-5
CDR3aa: CASSLEGRGTNQPQHF
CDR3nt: TGCGCCAGCAGCTTGGAAGGCAGGGGTACCAATCAGCCCCAGCATTTT

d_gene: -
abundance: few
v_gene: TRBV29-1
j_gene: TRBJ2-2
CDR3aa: CSVGGDTSNTGELFF
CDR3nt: TGCAGCGTTGGGGGAGACACATCGAACACCGGGGAGCTGTTTTTT

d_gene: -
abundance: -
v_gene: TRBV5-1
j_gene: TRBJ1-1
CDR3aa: CASSFQGRDTEAFF
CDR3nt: TGCGCCAGCAGCTTTCAGGGGAGGGACACTGAAGCTTTCTTT

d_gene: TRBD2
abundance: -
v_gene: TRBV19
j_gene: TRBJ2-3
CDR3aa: CASSTGTSGNTDTQYF
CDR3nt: TGTGCCAGTAGCACCGGGACTAGCGGTAACACAGATACGCAGTATTTT

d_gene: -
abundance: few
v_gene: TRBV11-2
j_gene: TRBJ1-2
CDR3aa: CASSLGGASYGYTF
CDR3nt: TGTGCCAGCAGCTTAGGAGGCGCGTCCTATGGCTACACCTTC

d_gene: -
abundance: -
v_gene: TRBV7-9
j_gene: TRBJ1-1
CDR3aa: CSSSLLRGGTEAFF
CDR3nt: TGTTCCAGCAGCTTATTGAGAGGTGGCACTGAAGCTTTCTTT

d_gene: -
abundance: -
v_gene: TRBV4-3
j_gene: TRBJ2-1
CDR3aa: CASNTGTRDEQFF
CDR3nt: TGCGCCAGCAACACCGGGACTCGGGATGAGCAGTTCTTC

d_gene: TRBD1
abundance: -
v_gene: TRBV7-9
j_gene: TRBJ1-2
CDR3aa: CASSLGQGNYGYTF
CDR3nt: TGTGCCAGCAGCTTGGGACAGGGAAACTATGGCTACACCTTC

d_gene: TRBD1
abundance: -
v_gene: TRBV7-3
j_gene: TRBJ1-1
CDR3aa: CASSLQGAMTEAFF
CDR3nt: TGTGCCAGCAGCTTACAGGGGGCTATGACTGAAGCTTTCTTT

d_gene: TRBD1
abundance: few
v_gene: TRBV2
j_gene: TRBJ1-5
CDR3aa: CASSETDRVRQPQHF
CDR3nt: TGTGCCAGCAGTGAAACTGACAGGGTCCGTCAGCCCCAGCATTTT

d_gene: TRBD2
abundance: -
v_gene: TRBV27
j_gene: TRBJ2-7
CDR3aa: CASRQLGGGAGEQYF
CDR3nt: TGTGCCAGCAGGCAGCTGGGCGGGGGGGCCGGCGAGCAGTACTTC

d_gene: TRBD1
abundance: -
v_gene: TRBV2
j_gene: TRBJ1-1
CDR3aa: CASSGTGGRRTEAFF
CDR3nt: TGTGCCAGCAGCGGGACAGGGGGCAGAAGAACTGAAGCTTTCTTT

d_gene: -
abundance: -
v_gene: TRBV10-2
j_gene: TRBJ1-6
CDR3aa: CASSETQGLPLHF
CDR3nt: TGCGCCAGCAGTGAAACTCAGGGATTGCCCCTCCACTTT

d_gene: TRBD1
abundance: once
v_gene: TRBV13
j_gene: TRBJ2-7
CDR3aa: CASSPRTGGLNEQYF
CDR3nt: TGTGCCAGCAGCCCGCGGACAGGGGGCTTGAACGAGCAGTACTTC

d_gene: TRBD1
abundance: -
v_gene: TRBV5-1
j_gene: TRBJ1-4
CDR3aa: CASSWGTVVNEKLFF
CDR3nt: TGCGCCAGCAGCTGGGGGACAGTGGTGAATGAAAAACTGTTTTTT

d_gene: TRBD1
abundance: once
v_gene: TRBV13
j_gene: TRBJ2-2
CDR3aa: CASSRGQKTTGELFF
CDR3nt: TGTGCCAGCAGCAGGGGACAGAAGACTACCGGGGAGCTGTTTTTT

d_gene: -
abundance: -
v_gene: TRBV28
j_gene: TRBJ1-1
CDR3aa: CASSFSHSPPEAFF
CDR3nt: TGTGCCAGCAGTTTTTCCCATTCCCCCCCCGAAGCTTTCTTT

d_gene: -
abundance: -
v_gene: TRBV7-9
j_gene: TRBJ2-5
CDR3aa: CASSPKSGRTETQYF
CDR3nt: TGTGCCAGCAGCCCGAAATCAGGGCGGACAGAGACCCAGTACTTC

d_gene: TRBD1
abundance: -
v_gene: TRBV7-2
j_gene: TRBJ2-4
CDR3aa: CASSLYRGEAKNIQYF
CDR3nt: TGTGCCAGCAGCTTATACAGGGGGGAAGCCAAAAACATTCAGTACTTC

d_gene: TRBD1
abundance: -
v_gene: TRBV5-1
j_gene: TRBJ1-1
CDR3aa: CASSLAPTRQGSEAFF
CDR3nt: TGCGCCAGCAGCTTGGCCCCTACCCGACAGGGCTCTGAAGCTTTCTTT